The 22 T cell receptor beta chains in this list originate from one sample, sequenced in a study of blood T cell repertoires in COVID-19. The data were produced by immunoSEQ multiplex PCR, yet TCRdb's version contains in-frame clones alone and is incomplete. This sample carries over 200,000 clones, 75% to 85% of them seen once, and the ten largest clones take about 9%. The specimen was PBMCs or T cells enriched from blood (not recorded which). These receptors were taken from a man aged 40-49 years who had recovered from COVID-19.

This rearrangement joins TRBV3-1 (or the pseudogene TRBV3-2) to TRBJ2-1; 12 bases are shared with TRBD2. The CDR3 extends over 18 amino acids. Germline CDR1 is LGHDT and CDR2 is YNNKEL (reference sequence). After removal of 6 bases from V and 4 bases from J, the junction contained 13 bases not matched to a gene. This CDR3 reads CASSLRLRTSGIYNEQFF. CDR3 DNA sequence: TGTGCCAGCAGTCTACGCCTTAGGACTAGCGGGATTTACAATGAGCAGTTCTTC.

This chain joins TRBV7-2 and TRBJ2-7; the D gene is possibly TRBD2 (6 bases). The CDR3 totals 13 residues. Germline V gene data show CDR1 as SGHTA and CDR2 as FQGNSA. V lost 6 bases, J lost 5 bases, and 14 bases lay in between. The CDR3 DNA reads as TGTGCCAGCAGTCGGAGGGCCGTTGACGAGCAGTACTTC. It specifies CASSRRAVDEQYF.

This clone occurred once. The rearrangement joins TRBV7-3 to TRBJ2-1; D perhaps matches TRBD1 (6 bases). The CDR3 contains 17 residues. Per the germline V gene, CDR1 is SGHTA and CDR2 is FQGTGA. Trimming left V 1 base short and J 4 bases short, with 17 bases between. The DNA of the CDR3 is TGTGCCAGCAGCTTAAATGGTGGCAGGGGATTTTACAATGAGCAGTTCTTC. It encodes CASSLNGGRGFYNEQFF.

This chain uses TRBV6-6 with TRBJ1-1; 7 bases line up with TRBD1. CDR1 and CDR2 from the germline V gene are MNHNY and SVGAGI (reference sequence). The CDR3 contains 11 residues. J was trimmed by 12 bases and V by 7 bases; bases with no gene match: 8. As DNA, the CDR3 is TGTGCCAGCAACGGACAGGCATCAACTTTCTTT. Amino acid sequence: CASNGQASTFF.

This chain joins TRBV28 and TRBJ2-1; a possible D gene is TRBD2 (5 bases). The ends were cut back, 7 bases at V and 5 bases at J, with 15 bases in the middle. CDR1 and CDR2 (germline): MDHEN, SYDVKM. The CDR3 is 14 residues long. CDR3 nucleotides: TGTGCCAGCACCCTGGGAGCGGCTAACAATGAGCAGTTCTTC. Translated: CASTLGAANNEQFF.

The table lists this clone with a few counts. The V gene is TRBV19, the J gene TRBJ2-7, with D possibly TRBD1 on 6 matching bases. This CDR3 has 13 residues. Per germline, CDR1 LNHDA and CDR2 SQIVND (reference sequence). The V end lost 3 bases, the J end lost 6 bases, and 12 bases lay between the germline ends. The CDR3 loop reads CASSIVRGSEQYF. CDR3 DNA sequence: TGTGCCAGTAGTATTGTCAGGGGAAGCGAGCAGTACTTC.

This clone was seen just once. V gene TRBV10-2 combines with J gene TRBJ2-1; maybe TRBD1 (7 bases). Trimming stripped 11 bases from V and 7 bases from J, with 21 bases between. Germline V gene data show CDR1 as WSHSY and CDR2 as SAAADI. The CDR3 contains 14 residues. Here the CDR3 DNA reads TGCGCCTCCCTAAGGGGGCAGGAGGGGAATGAGCAGTTCTTC. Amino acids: CASLRGQEGNEQFF.

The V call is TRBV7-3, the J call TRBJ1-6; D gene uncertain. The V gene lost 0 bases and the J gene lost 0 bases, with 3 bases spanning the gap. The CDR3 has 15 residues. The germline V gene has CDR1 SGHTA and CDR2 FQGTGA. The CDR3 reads CASSLTNSYNSPLHF. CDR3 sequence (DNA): TGTGCCAGCAGCTTAACCAACTCCTATAATTCACCCCTCCACTTT.

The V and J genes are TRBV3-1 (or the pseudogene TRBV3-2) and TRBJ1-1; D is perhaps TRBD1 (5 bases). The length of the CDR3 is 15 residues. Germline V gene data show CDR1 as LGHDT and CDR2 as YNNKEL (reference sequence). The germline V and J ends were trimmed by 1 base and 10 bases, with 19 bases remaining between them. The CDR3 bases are TGTGCCAGCAGCCAAGCTGAGCTGGGGGGACCAGCAGCTTTCTTT. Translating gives CASSQAELGGPAAFF.

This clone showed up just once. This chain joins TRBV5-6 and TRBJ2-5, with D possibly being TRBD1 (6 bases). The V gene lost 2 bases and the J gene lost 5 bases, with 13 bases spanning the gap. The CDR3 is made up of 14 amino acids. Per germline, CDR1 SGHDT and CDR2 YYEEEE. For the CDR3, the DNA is TGTGCCAGCAGCTTCGCGCAGGGGCGGGAGACCCAGTACTTC. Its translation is CASSFAQGRETQYF.

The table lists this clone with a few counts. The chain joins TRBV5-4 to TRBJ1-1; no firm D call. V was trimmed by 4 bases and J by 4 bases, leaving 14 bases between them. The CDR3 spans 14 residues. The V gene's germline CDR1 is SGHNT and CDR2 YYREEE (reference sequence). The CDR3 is CASSHQIPGTEAFF. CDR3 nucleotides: TGTGCCAGCAGCCACCAGATACCGGGCACTGAAGCTTTCTTT.

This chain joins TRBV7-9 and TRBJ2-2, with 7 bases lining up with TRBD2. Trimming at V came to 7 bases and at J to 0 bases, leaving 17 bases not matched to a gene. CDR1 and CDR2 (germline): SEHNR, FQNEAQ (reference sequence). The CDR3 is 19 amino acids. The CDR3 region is CASTPHGVGGFPNTGELFF. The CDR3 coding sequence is TGTGCCAGCACCCCTCACGGGGTCGGGGGGTTTCCGAACACCGGGGAGCTGTTTTTT.

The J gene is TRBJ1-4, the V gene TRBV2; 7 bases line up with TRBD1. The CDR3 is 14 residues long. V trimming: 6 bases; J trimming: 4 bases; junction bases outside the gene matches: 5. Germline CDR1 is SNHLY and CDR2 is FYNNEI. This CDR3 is CASSGTAVNEKLFF. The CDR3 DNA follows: TGTGCCAGCAGCGGGACAGCCGTTAATGAAAAACTGTTTTTT.

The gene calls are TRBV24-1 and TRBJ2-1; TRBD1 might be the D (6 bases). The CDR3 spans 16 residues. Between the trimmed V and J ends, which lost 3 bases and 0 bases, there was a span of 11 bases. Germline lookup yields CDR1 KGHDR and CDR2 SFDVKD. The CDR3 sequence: CATSDMTGPSYNEQFF. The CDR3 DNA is TGTGCCACCAGTGATATGACAGGACCCTCCTACAATGAGCAGTTCTTC.

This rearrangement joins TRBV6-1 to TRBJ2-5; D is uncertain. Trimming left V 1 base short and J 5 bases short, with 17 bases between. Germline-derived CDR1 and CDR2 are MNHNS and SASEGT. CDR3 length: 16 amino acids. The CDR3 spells CASSEGALSYSETQYF. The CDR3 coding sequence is TGTGCCAGCAGTGAAGGTGCTCTGTCTTACTCGGAGACCCAGTACTTC.

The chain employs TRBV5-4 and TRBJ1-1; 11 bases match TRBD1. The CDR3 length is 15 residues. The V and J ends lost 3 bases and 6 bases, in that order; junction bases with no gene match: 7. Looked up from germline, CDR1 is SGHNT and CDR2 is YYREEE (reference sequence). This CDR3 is CASSSASGQGAEAFF. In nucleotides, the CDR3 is TGTGCCAGCAGCTCTGCCTCGGGACAGGGGGCTGAAGCTTTCTTT.

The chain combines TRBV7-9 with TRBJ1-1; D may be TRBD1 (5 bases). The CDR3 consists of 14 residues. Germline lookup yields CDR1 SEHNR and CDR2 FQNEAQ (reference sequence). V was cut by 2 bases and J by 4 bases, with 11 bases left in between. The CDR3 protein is CASSLYGGFTEAFF. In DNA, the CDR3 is TGTGCCAGCAGCTTATATGGGGGGTTCACTGAAGCTTTCTTT. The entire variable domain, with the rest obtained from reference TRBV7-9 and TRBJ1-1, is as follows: DTGVSQNPRHKITKRGQNVTFRCDPISEHNRLYWYRQTLGQGPEFLTYFQNEAQLEKSRLLSDRFSAERPKGSFSTLEIQRTEQGDSAMYLCASSLYGGFTEAFFGQGTRLTVV.

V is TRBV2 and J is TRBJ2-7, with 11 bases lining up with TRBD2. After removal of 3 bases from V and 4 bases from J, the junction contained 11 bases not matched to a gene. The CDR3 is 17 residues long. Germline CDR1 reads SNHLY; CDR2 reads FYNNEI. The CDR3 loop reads CASSEVAGGPGRYEQYF. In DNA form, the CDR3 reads TGTGCCAGCAGTGAGGTAGCGGGAGGGCCTGGTCGTTACGAGCAGTACTTC.

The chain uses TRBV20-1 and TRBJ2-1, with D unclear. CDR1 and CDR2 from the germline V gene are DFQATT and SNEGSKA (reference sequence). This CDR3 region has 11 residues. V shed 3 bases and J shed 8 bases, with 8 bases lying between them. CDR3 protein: CSARETDEQFF. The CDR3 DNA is TGCAGTGCTAGGGAGACGGATGAGCAGTTCTTC.

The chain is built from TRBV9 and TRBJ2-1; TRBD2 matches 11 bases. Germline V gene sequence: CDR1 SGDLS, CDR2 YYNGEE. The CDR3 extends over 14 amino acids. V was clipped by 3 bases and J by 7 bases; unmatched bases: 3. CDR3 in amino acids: CASSGSGGGNEQFF. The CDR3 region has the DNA TGTGCCAGCAGCGGTAGCGGGGGGGGAAATGAGCAGTTCTTC.

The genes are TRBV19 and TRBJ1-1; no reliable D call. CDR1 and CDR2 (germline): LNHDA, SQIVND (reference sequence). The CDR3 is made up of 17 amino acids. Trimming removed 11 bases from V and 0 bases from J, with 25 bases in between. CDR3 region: CASRSERGRVLNTEAFF. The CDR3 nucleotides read TGTGCCTCGCGATCGGAAAGAGGGAGGGTATTGAACACTGAAGCTTTCTTT.

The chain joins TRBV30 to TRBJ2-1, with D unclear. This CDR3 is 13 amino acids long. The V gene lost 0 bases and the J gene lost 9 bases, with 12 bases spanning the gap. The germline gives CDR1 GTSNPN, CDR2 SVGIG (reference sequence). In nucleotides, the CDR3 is TGTGCCTGGAGTGTTAGACACGGATCTGAGCAGTTCTTC. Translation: CAWSVRHGSEQFF.